The clone carrying this T cell receptor (beta chain) has a count of ten or more. The read gets to within 3 residues of the CDR3 end, and the germline J gene fills in the rest. CDR1 and CDR2 (germline): GTSNPN, SVGIG (reference sequence). CDR3 length: 18 amino acids. With 1 base removed from V and 1 base from J, the gap between germline ends came to 22 bases. Sequencing input was equivalent genomic DNA from CVID and controls. The protocol was immunoSEQ multiplex PCR, while the TCRdb copy is restricted to in-frame clones and leaves out a portion. The sample contains 52,000 or so clones, none of them singletons. This sample was included in a study of T cell clonality in common variable immunodeficiency.

The sample taken for sequencing was peripheral blood mononuclear cells. V gene TRBV30 combines with J gene TRBJ1-1, with D possibly TRBD1 on 6 matching bases. The receptor comes from a person aged 18 to 70 in good health. The CDR3 loop reads CAWSGAGARSLWNTEAFF. The DNA read from the CDR3 is TGTGCCTGGAGTGGGGCAGGGGCGCGGAGCCTATGGAACACTGAA.